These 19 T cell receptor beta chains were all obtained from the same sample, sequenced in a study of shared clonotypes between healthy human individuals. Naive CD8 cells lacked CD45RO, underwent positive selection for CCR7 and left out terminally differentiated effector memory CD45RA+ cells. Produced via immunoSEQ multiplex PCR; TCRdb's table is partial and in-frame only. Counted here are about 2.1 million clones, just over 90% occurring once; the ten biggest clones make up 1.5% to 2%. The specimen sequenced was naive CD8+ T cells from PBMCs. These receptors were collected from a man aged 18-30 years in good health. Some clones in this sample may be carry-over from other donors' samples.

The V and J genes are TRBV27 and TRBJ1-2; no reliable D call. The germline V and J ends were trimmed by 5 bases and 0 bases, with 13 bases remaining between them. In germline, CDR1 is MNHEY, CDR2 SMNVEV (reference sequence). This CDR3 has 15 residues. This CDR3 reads CASSPTGRANYGYTF. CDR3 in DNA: TGTGCCAGCAGTCCCACTGGTAGGGCTAACTATGGCTACACCTTC.

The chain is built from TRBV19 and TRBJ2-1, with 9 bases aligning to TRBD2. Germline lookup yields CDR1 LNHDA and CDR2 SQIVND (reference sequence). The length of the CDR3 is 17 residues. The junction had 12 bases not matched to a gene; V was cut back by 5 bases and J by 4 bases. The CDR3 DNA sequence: TGTGCCAGTAGTCCCTGGACTAGCGCCCTAACATACAATGAGCAGTTCTTC. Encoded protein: CASSPWTSALTYNEQFF.

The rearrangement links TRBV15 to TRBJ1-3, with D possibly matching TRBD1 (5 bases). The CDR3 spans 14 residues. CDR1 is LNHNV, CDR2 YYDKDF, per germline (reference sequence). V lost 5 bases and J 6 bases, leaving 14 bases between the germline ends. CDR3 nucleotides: TGTGCCACCAGCCTTACAGGTTTTGCAAACACCATATATTTT. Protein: CATSLTGFANTIYF.

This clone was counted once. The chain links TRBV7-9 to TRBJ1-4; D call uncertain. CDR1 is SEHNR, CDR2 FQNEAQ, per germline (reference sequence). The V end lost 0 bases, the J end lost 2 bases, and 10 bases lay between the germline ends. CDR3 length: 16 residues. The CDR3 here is CASSLAWPRTNEKLFF. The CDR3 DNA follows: TGTGCCAGCAGCTTAGCTTGGCCCCGGACTAATGAAAAACTGTTTTTT.

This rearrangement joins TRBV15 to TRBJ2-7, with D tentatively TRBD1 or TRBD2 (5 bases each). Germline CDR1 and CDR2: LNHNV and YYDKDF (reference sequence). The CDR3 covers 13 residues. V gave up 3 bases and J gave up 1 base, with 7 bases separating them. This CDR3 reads CATSSRESYEQYF. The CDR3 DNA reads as TGTGCCACCAGCAGCAGGGAGTCCTACGAGCAGTACTTC.

The CDR3 DNA follows: TGTGCCAGTAGTATCGGGTCTCGCAGGGCAGGAGGCTACACCTTC. Its translation: CASSIGSRRAGGYTF. The chain links TRBV19 to TRBJ1-2, with D possibly being TRBD1 (5 bases). Trimming removed 3 bases from V and 8 bases from J, with 19 bases in between. The CDR3 length is 15 residues. From germline, CDR1 is LNHDA and CDR2 SQIVND (reference sequence).

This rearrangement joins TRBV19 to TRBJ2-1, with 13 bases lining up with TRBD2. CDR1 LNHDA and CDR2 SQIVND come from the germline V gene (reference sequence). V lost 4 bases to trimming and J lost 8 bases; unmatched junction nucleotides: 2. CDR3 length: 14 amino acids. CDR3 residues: CASSNTSGRDEQFF. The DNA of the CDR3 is TGTGCCAGTAGTAATACTAGCGGGAGGGATGAGCAGTTCTTC.

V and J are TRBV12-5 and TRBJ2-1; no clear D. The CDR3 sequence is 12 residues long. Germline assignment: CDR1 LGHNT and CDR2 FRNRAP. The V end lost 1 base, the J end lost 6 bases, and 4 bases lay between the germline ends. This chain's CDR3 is CASGLDVNEQFF. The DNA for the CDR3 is TGTGCTAGTGGTTTGGACGTCAATGAGCAGTTCTTC.

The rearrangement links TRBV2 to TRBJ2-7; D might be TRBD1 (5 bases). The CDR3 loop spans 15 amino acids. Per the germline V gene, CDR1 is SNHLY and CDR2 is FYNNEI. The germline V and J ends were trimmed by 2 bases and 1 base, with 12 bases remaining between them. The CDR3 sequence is CASSERAGASYEQYF. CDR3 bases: TGTGCCAGCAGTGAAAGAGCTGGGGCATCCTACGAGCAGTACTTC. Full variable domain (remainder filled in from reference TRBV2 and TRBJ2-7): EPEVTQTPSHQVTQMGQEVILRCVPISNHLYFYWYRQILGQKVEFLVSFYNNEISEKSEIFDDQFSVERPDGSNFTLKIRSTKLEDSAMYFCASSERAGASYEQYFGPGTRLTVT.

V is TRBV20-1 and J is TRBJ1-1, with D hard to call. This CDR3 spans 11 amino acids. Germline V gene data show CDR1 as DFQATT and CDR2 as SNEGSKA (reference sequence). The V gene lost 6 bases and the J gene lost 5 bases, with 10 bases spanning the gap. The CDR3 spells CSATRGTEAFF. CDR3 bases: TGCAGTGCCACCCGAGGGACTGAAGCTTTCTTT.

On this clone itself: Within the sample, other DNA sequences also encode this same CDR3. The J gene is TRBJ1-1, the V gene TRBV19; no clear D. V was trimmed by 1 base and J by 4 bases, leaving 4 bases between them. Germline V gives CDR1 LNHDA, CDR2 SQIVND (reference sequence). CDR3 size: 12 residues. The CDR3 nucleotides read TGTGCCAGTAGTATAGGGAGCACTGAAGCTTTCTTT. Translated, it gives CASSIGSTEAFF.

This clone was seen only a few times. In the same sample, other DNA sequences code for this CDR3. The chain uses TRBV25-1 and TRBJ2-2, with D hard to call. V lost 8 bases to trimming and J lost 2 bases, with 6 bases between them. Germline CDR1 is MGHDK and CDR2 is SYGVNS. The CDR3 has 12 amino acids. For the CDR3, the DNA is TGTGCCAGCCGCCCAAACACCGGGGAGCTGTTTTTT. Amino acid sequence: CASRPNTGELFF.

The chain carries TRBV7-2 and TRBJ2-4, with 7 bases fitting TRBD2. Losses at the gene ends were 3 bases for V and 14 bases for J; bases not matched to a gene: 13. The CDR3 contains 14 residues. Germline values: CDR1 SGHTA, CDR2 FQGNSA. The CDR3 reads CASSFDRDYLLKYF. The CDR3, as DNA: TGTGCCAGCAGCTTCGACCGGGACTACCTCTTGAAGTACTTC.

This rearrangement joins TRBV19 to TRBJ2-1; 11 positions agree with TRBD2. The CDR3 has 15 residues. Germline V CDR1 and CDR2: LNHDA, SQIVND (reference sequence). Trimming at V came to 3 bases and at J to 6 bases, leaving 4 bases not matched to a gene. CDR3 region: CASSIVLAGVNEQFF. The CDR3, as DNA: TGTGCCAGTAGTATCGTACTAGCGGGAGTCAATGAGCAGTTCTTC.

DNA for the CDR3: TGTGCCAGCAGTGGATACCGGGACAGCCCTTTGCTCGAGCAGTACTTC. Its translation is CASSGYRDSPLLEQYF. The chain combines TRBV2 with TRBJ2-7; 7 bases line up with TRBD1. The CDR3 has 16 amino acids. With V trimmed by 4 bases and J by 6 bases, 15 bases remained unmatched. The V gene's germline CDR1 is SNHLY and CDR2 FYNNEI.

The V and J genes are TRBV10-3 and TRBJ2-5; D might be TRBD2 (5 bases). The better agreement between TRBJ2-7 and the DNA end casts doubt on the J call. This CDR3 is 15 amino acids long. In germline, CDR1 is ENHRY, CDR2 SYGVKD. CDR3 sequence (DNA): TGTGCCATCAGTGAGGGTACCCGAGGGCACTACGAGCAGTACTTC. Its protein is CAISEGTRGHYEQYF.

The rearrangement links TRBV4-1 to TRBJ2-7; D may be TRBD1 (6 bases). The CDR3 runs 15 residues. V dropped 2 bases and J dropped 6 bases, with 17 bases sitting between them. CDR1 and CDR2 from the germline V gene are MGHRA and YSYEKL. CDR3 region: CASSQRGAGVGEQYF. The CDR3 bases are TGCGCCAGCAGCCAACGAGGGGCAGGGGTAGGCGAGCAGTACTTC.

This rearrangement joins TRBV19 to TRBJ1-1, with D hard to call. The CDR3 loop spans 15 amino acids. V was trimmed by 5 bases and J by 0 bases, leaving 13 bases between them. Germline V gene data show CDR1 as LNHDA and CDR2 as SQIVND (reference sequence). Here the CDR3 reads CASSAAGFMNTEAFF. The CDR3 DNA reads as TGTGCCAGTAGTGCCGCAGGTTTTATGAACACTGAAGCTTTCTTT.

CDR3 loop: CASSPGQGSGTIAEAFF. The CDR3 DNA reads as TGTGCCAGCAGCCCGGGACAGGGGTCCGGAACAATCGCTGAAGCTTTCTTT. The chain carries TRBV7-6 and TRBJ1-1; the match to TRBD1 covers 10 bases. CDR1 is SGHVS, CDR2 FNYEAQ, per germline. The J segment lost 6 bases and the V segment lost 5 bases, leaving 15 bases of the junction unmatched. This CDR3 has 17 amino acids. The full variable domain, with the rest looked up from reference TRBV7-6 and TRBJ1-1, is GAGVSQSPRYKVTKRGQDVALRCDPISGHVSLYWYRQALGQGPEFLTYFNYEAQQDKSGLPNDRFSAERPEGSISTLTIQRTEQRDSAMYRCASSPGQGSGTIAEAFFGQGTRLTVV.